This T cell receptor beta chain stems from a study of T cell repertoires in cytomegalovirus infection. Study-level information: Public TCR beta signatures provided an indication of both CMV infection and a matching HLA type.

This CDR3 has 12 amino acids. V shed 11 bases and J shed 4 bases, with 14 bases lying between them. Germline V CDR1 and CDR2: MNHNY, SVGAGI (reference sequence). TCRdb processed the reads anew with MiXCR; each CDR3 protein has one entry. Here the sample spans approximately 630,000 distinct CDR3 sequences, more than 20% being singletons. Study findings and constraints: People with CMV and the relevant HLA were identified by cumulative public TCR beta family frequency.

Comment on this clonotype: Its target is not known.

This receptor was identified in a human donor in good health (CMV status not recorded). Some clones in this sample may be carry-over from other donors' samples. This chain connects TRBV6-6 to TRBJ1-1; perhaps TRBD1 as D (5 bases). Input material: CD8+ T cells from PBMCs. Here the CDR3 reads CAGGTDPTEAFF. CDR3 sequence (DNA): TGTGCCGGCGGGACGGACCCCACTGAAGCTTTCTTT.